The next 8 T cell receptor beta chains were all read from a single sample in a study of T cell changes during pregnancy in multiple sclerosis. Data came from immunoSEQ multiplex PCR; TCRdb stores just in-frame clones and leaves some out. The sample lists roughly 63,000 clones; 93% were seen once. Sequences were derived from CD8+ T cells from peripheral blood mononuclear cells, sampled in the second trimester of pregnancy. These receptors all stem from a female donor with multiple sclerosis, enrolled in a pregnancy study.

The chain is built from TRBV7-6 and TRBJ2-3, with 16 bases fitting TRBD2. CDR1 SGHVS and CDR2 FNYEAQ come from the germline V gene. CDR3 length: 16 amino acids. With 1 base clipped from V and 11 bases from J, the junction kept 6 bases outside the gene matches. The CDR3 DNA sequence: TGTGCCAGCAGCTTAGGGGGACTAGCGGGGGGGCATGGGCAGTATTTT. Translated: CASSLGGLAGGHGQYF.

The chain employs TRBV11-2 and TRBJ1-1; 8 nucleotides line up with TRBD1. After removal of 1 base from V and 2 bases from J, the junction contained 15 bases not matched to a gene. Germline CDR1 is SGHAT and CDR2 is FQNNGV. CDR3 length: 19 residues. The DNA for the CDR3 is TGTGCCAGCAGCTTAGCCTTCTGGGGGTCGACAGGGGATAACACTGAAGCTTTCTTT. It translates to CASSLAFWGSTGDNTEAFF.

Details on this clone: At one boundary the junction diverges from the germline segment, which might be a read error. The V and J genes are TRBV9 and TRBJ2-3; D possibly corresponds to TRBD2 (5 bases). CDR1 SGDLS and CDR2 YYNGEE come from the germline V gene. The CDR3 is made up of 16 amino acids. CDR3 sequence: CASSDRGLGSTDTQYF. CDR3 nucleotides: TGTGCCAGCAGCGACAGAGGGCTTGGGAGCACGGATACGCAGTATTTT. The complete variable domain, with remaining parts taken from reference TRBV9 and TRBJ2-3, reads DSGVTQTPKHLITATGQRVTLRCSPRSGDLSVYWYQQSLDQGLQFLIQYYNGEERAKGNILERFSAQQFPDLHSELNLSSLELGDSALYFCASSDRGLGSTDTQYFGPGTRLTVL.

The genes are TRBV6-5 and TRBJ1-2; 10 bases are a match to TRBD1. The V segment lost 6 bases and the J segment 9 bases; nucleotides outside the gene matches: 10. This CDR3 spans 14 amino acids. The germline CDR1 and CDR2 sequences are MNHEY and SVGAGI. CDR3 sequence (DNA): TGTGCCAGCAGCCCCGGGACAGGGGTTTTCAGCTACACCTTC. Translation: CASSPGTGVFSYTF.

This clone was detected once. The genes are TRBV6-6 and TRBJ1-3; the D gene is possibly TRBD1 (6 bases). The CDR3 covers 13 residues. V was pared by 6 bases and J by 13 bases, with 19 bases between. Germline CDR1 is MNHNY and CDR2 is SVGAGI (reference sequence). The CDR3 coding sequence is TGTGCCAGCAGGGACGGACAGTCCCAAGGAATATATTTT. Translation gives CASRDGQSQGIYF.

The chain has TRBV29-1 and TRBJ2-1; D may be TRBD2 (6 bases). CDR3 length equals 15 residues. V was trimmed by 0 bases and J by 6 bases, leaving 15 bases between them. In germline, CDR1 is SQVTM, CDR2 ANQGSEA. The CDR3 reads CSVEDLGLLGNEQFF. CDR3 in DNA: TGCAGCGTTGAAGATTTGGGACTGTTGGGCAATGAGCAGTTCTTC.

This chain joins TRBV5-6 and TRBJ2-7; 10 nucleotides align to TRBD2. J was trimmed by 5 bases and V by 0 bases; bases with no gene match: 5. Germline CDR1 reads SGHDT; CDR2 reads YYEEEE. The CDR3 is 15 residues long. This CDR3 is CASSLVAGGGHEQYF. As DNA, the CDR3 is TGTGCCAGCAGCTTGGTAGCGGGGGGAGGACACGAGCAGTACTTC.

The chain is built from TRBV14 and TRBJ2-5; no definite D call. V lost 4 bases and J 11 bases, leaving 20 bases between the germline ends. This CDR3 has 14 amino acids. Germline V gene sequence: CDR1 SGHDN, CDR2 FVKESK. CDR3 sequence reads: CASSRRSRAEEQYF. In nucleotides, the CDR3 is TGTGCCAGCAGCCGCCGCAGCCGCGCAGAGGAGCAGTACTTC.